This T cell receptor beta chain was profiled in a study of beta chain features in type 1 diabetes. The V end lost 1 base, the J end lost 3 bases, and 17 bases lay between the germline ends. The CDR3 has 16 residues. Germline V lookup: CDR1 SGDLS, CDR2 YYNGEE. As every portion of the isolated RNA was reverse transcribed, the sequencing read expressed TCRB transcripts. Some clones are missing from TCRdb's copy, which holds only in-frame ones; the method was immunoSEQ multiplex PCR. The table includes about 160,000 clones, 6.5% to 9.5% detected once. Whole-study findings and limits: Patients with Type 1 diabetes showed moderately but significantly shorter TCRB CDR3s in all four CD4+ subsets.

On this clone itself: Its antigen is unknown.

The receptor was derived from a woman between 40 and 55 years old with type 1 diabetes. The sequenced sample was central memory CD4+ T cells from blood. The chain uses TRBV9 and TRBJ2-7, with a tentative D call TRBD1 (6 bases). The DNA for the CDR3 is TGTGCCAGCAGCGTAAACTCCTTAGGGGGTCTCTACGAGCAGTACTTC. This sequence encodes CASSVNSLGGLYEQYF.